Below are 30 T cell receptor beta chains sequenced from a single sample in a study of T cell repertoires in cytomegalovirus infection. Using its own MiXCR run on the reads, TCRdb lists one record per CDR3 protein. Altogether about 360,000 distinct CDR3 sequences are present, 18% being singletons, with the ten largest covering 8.7%. The sequenced sample consisted of PBMCs. The receptors shown here come from a human donor in good health (CMV status not recorded). Some clones in this sample may be carry-over from other donors' samples.

The chain carries TRBV15 and TRBJ1-6, with 7 bases matching TRBD1. Germline V CDR1 and CDR2: LNHNV, YYDKDF (reference sequence). V was clipped by 3 bases and J by 3 bases; unmatched bases: 2. The CDR3 contains 15 residues. The CDR3 spells CATSRGQNYNSPLHF. The CDR3 nucleotides read TGTGCCACCAGCAGGGGACAGAACTATAATTCACCCCTCCACTTT.

This clonotype was seen many times. The V and J genes are TRBV7-8 and TRBJ2-1, with 8 bases that match TRBD2. This CDR3 has 15 amino acids. The germline V gene encodes CDR1 SGHVS and CDR2 FQNEAQ. The junction had 7 bases not matched to a gene; V was cut back by 1 base and J by 8 bases. The CDR3 nucleotides are TGTGCCAGCAGCTTAGAGTCTAGCGGGTTAGATGAGCAGTTCTTC. Protein: CASSLESSGLDEQFF.

This clonotype was found many times. The CDR3 loop reads CASSLGGAGGHTDTQYF. The CDR3 DNA follows: TGTGCCAGCAGCTTAGGGGGGGCGGGAGGCCACACAGATACGCAGTATTTT. V and J are TRBV11-2 and TRBJ2-3, with 8 positions matching TRBD2. Germline V gene data show CDR1 as SGHAT and CDR2 as FQNNGV. V was clipped by 1 base and J by 2 bases; unmatched bases: 8. The CDR3 consists of 17 residues.

The rearrangement links TRBV6-1 to TRBJ1-6, with unresolved D. Germline V gives CDR1 MNHNS, CDR2 SASEGT. V shed 5 bases and J shed 7 bases, with 12 bases lying between them. CDR3 length: 14 residues. DNA of the CDR3: TGTGCCAGCAGTTTAGGACCGGGGAATTCACCCCTCCACTTT. This encodes CASSLGPGNSPLHF.

The chain links TRBV12-3 or TRBV12-4 to TRBJ1-6; D is undetermined. Trimming left V 6 bases short and J 6 bases short, with 12 bases between. This CDR3 region has 14 residues. The DNA for the CDR3 is TGTGCCAGCAGCCATTACGCGGGTAATTCACCCCTCCACTTT. Encoded protein: CASSHYAGNSPLHF.

This clonotype came up a few times. The CDR3 nucleotides are TGTGCCAGCAGTTCGGGAGAAGGAGCCTACAATGAGCAGTTCTTC. Translating gives CASSSGEGAYNEQFF. The V gene is TRBV6-2 or TRBV6-3, the J gene TRBJ2-1; the D gene is possibly TRBD2 (6 bases). Germline CDR1 MNHEY, CDR2 SVGEGT. Trimming stripped 4 bases from V and 2 bases from J, with 12 bases between. The CDR3 sequence is 15 residues long.

This clonotype was recorded many times. The chain couples TRBV7-2 to TRBJ1-2; tentative D call: TRBD1 (6 bases). This CDR3 has 18 residues. The V end was cut by 0 bases, the J end by 1 base, with 18 bases between. Germline lookup yields CDR1 SGHTA and CDR2 FQGNSA. CDR3 DNA sequence: TGTGCCAGCAGCTTAGCTTTGGATGGGACAACGGATAACTATGGCTACACCTTC. Protein: CASSLALDGTTDNYGYTF.

This clonotype was recorded many times. The chain employs TRBV5-6 and TRBJ1-6, with D unclear. Germline values: CDR1 SGHDT, CDR2 YYEEEE. There are 12 residues in the CDR3. Trimming took off 4 bases at V and 10 bases at J, with 9 bases between the two ends. CDR3 protein: CASSLRESPLHF. The DNA for the CDR3 is TGTGCCAGCAGCCTCCGGGAGTCACCCCTCCACTTT.

This clonotype occurred many times. The chain couples TRBV7-6 to TRBJ1-3; TRBD1 agrees at 8 bases. Looked up from germline, CDR1 is SGHVS and CDR2 is FNYEAQ. V lost 5 bases, J lost 4 bases, and 10 bases stayed unmatched. The CDR3 extends over 16 amino acids. CDR3 coding DNA: TGTGCCAGCAGCCCAGTCCGACAGGGGCGCGGAAACACCATATATTTT. Protein product: CASSPVRQGRGNTIYF.

This chain connects TRBV7-4 to TRBJ1-3; tentatively, D is TRBD1 (6 bases). Trimming cost V 4 bases and J 1 base, with 20 bases left between them. This CDR3 comprises 18 residues. Germline V gene data show CDR1 as SGHVT and CDR2 as SQSDAQ. CDR3 coding DNA: TGTGCCAGCAGCTCCCGACAGGATCGGGAAGGGTCTGGAAACACCATATATTTT. Translated, it gives CASSSRQDREGSGNTIYF.

There are a few counts of this clonotype. The chain combines TRBV3-1 with TRBJ1-4, with a weak D call TRBD1 (5 bases). The CDR3 covers 14 residues. In germline, CDR1 is LGHDT, CDR2 YNNKEL (reference sequence). V was shortened by 4 bases and J by 8 bases, with 14 bases between the two germline ends. The chain's CDR3 is CASSPRDWEEKLFF. The DNA of the CDR3 is TGTGCCAGCAGCCCCCGGGACTGGGAGGAAAAACTGTTTTTT. Full variable domain (remainder filled in from reference TRBV3-1 and TRBJ1-4): DTAVSQTPKYLVTQMGNDKSIKCEQNLGHDTMYWYKQDSKKFLKIMFSYNNKELIINETVPNRFSPKSPDKAHLNLHINSLELGDSAVYFCASSPRDWEEKLFFGSGTQLSVL.

CDR3 DNA: TGTGCCAGCAGTTCGGAGGGATCCGGAAACACCATATATTTT. Protein sequence: CASSSEGSGNTIYF. This rearrangement joins TRBV12-3 or TRBV12-4 to TRBJ1-3; D call uncertain. The germline V and J ends were trimmed by 4 bases and 4 bases, with 11 bases remaining between them. The CDR3 extends over 14 amino acids.

This clonotype was found a few times. This rearrangement joins TRBV25-1 to TRBJ2-3; no clear D. Trimming took off 1 base at V and 9 bases at J, with 8 bases between the two ends. The germline V gene has CDR1 MGHDK and CDR2 SYGVNS. The CDR3 is 12 amino acids. The CDR3: CASSELKGTQYF. The CDR3 bases are TGTGCCAGCAGTGAATTAAAAGGAACGCAGTATTTT.

The chain carries TRBV7-2 and TRBJ2-5, with 9 bases matching TRBD2. The CDR3 is made up of 15 amino acids. Unmatched junction bases numbered 5, after V lost 4 bases and J lost 2 bases. Germline CDR1 SGHTA, CDR2 FQGNSA. Here the CDR3 reads CASSSAGGQQETQYF. CDR3 in DNA: TGTGCCAGCAGCTCAGCGGGGGGACAACAAGAGACCCAGTACTTC.

The chain employs TRBV6-6 and TRBJ1-2, with TRBD1 as a possible D gene (5 bases). With 5 bases removed from V and 4 bases from J, the gap between germline ends came to 11 bases. In germline, CDR1 is MNHNY, CDR2 SVGAGI (reference sequence). This CDR3 has 13 residues. The CDR3 loop is CASSAGSSYGYTF. CDR3 in DNA: TGTGCCAGCAGTGCAGGGAGTTCCTATGGCTACACCTTC.

This clonotype was counted only a few times. The chain combines TRBV6-2 or TRBV6-3 with TRBJ2-1; 15 bases are shared with TRBD2. CDR3 length: 17 amino acids. Germline CDR1 MNHEY, CDR2 SVGEGT. V shed 4 bases and J 2 bases; nucleotides not matched to a gene: 3. The DNA of the CDR3 is TGTGCCAGCAGTTGGACTAGCGGGAGGGCCCCCTACAATGAGCAGTTCTTC. Protein sequence: CASSWTSGRAPYNEQFF.

CDR3 loop: CATSDPRTGEETQYF. DNA of the CDR3: TGTGCCACCAGTGACCCGAGGACAGGGGAAGAGACCCAGTACTTC. The chain has TRBV24-1 and TRBJ2-5; TRBD1 matches 9 bases. Germline loops: CDR1 KGHDR, CDR2 SFDVKD. This CDR3 has 15 residues. V trimming: 4 bases; J trimming: 3 bases; junction bases outside the gene matches: 5.

This clonotype was counted a few times. The chain uses TRBV20-1 and TRBJ2-5, with TRBD2 matching 7 bases. The CDR3 consists of 15 residues. Trimming removed 5 bases from V and 1 base from J; junction bases left unmatched: 10. Germline-derived CDR1 and CDR2 are DFQATT and SNEGSKA (reference sequence). CDR3 amino acids: CSAPWPIAGQETQYF. The CDR3 DNA reads TGCAGTGCTCCTTGGCCCATAGCGGGCCAAGAGACCCAGTACTTC.

This rearrangement joins TRBV2 to TRBJ1-2; TRBD1 might be the D (5 bases). Germline V CDR1 and CDR2: SNHLY, FYNNEI. This CDR3 region has 12 residues. Trimming pared 6 bases from V and 6 bases from J, leaving 11 bases between. This CDR3 is CASSAGFDGYTF. DNA for the CDR3: TGTGCCAGCAGCGCAGGGTTCGATGGCTACACCTTC.

This chain's CDR3 is CASSQRGSGNTIYF. Here the CDR3 DNA reads TGTGCCAGCAGCCAGAGGGGTTCTGGAAACACCATATATTTT. The chain recombines TRBV12-3 or TRBV12-4 with TRBJ1-3, with D possibly matching TRBD1 (5 bases). Trimming stripped 6 bases from V and 1 base from J, with 10 bases between. The CDR3 consists of 14 residues.

This clonotype was observed at least ten times. The gene calls are TRBV12-3 or TRBV12-4 and TRBJ1-5; the match to TRBD1 covers 8 bases. V shed 5 bases, J shed 7 bases, and the junction held 7 bases outside the gene matches. This CDR3 spans 14 amino acids. The CDR3 region has the DNA TGTGCCAGCAGTCTAACAGGGGGAGGGCAGCCCCAGCATTTT. Its protein product is CASSLTGGGQPQHF.

This clonotype was detected a few times. V and J are TRBV29-1 and TRBJ2-5, with D possibly matching TRBD2 (5 bases). Germline V lookup: CDR1 SQVTM, CDR2 ANQGSEA. V was clipped by 2 bases and J by 4 bases, with 14 bases between them. CDR3 length: 14 amino acids. CDR3: CSVESKLGPETQYF. The CDR3 coding sequence is TGCAGCGTTGAAAGTAAACTAGGTCCAGAGACCCAGTACTTC. Complete variable domain (other parts from reference TRBV29-1 and TRBJ2-5): SAVISQKPSRDICQRGTSLTIQCQVDSQVTMMFWYRQQPGQSLTLIATANQGSEATYESGFVIDKFPISRPNLTFSTLTVSNMSPEDSSIYLCSVESKLGPETQYFGPGTRLLVL.

A note on this clonotype: The CDR3 ends on some other residue instead of the conserved phenylalanine or tryptophan, so this is likely a read error. The chain recombines TRBV19 with TRBJ2-1; D is possibly TRBD1 or TRBD2 (6 bases each). Germline V gene data show CDR1 as LNHDA and CDR2 as SQIVND (reference sequence). The CDR3 has 14 residues. V shed 3 bases and J shed 8 bases, with 14 bases lying between them. The CDR3 sequence: CASSIWGPGDEQFL. CDR3 sequence (DNA): TGTGCCAGTAGTATTTGGGGGCCGGGGGATGAGCAGTTCCTC.

Only a few counts were recorded for this clonotype. This chain connects TRBV12-5 to TRBJ1-5; D is unclear. Germline V gene lookup returns CDR1 LGHNT and CDR2 FRNRAP. The CDR3 consists of 13 residues. V lost 4 bases and J lost 4, with 8 bases in between. The CDR3 here is CASGSGLNQPQHF. The CDR3 bases are TGTGCTAGTGGTTCGGGGTTGAATCAGCCCCAGCATTTT.

This rearrangement joins TRBV18 to TRBJ1-1; no clear D. Per germline, CDR1 KGHSH and CDR2 LQKENI. The CDR3 has 14 residues. V was cut by 1 base and J by 0 bases, with 6 bases left in between. For the CDR3, the DNA is TGTGCCAGCTCACCACAGAGACTGAACACTGAAGCTTTCTTT. Encoded protein: CASSPQRLNTEAFF.

The V call is TRBV6-5, the J call TRBJ2-3; 8 bases line up with TRBD1. With V trimmed by 7 bases and J by 1 base, 4 bases remained unmatched. Germline V lookup: CDR1 MNHEY, CDR2 SVGAGI. This CDR3 is 14 amino acids long. CDR3 sequence: CASTGTGGTDTQYF. The CDR3, as DNA: TGTGCCAGCACGGGGACAGGCGGCACAGATACGCAGTATTTT.

This clonotype was recorded at least ten times. CDR3 DNA: TGTGCCAGTAGTATGGGAACAGATACGCAGTATTTT. Amino acids: CASSMGTDTQYF. The gene calls are TRBV19 and TRBJ2-3; D gene uncertain. This CDR3 spans 12 amino acids. Per the germline V gene, CDR1 is LNHDA and CDR2 is SQIVND (reference sequence). Trimming removed 3 bases at V and 3 bases at J, with 4 bases between.

This clonotype was seen only a few times. The rearrangement joins TRBV14 to TRBJ2-1; TRBD2 agrees at 7 bases. V was pared by 1 base and J by 7 bases, with 4 bases of the junction left unmatched. This CDR3 is 14 amino acids long. CDR1 is SGHDN and CDR2 is FVKESK in the germline V gene. The CDR3: CASSQVVSGNEQFF. CDR3 DNA sequence: TGTGCCAGCAGCCAAGTCGTTAGCGGGAATGAGCAGTTCTTC.

This clonotype has more than one count but fewer than ten. The chain uses TRBV6-1 and TRBJ2-7; 10 bases are a match to TRBD2. J gave up 13 bases and V 6 bases, and 15 bases lay outside the gene matches. Germline CDR1 is MNHNS and CDR2 is SASEGT. CDR3 length equals 14 residues. Written as DNA, the CDR3 is TGTGCCAGCAGCTCGTTCAAGCGGGAGGGAACAAGATACTTC. The encoded protein is CASSSFKREGTRYF.

Many counts were recorded for this clonotype. CDR3 nucleotide sequence: TGTGCCAGCAGCTTAATTCTAGCGGGGGGAGCAGATACGCAGTATTTT. Amino acid sequence: CASSLILAGGADTQYF. This sequence joins TRBV7-2 and TRBJ2-3, with 11 positions matching TRBD2. V trimming: 2 bases; J trimming: 4 bases; junction bases outside the gene matches: 5. The CDR3 is 16 amino acids. The germline V gene encodes CDR1 SGHTA and CDR2 FQGNSA.